This T cell receptor beta chain was profiled in a study of T cells in localized non-small cell lung cancer (TCRdb year 2020). Some background on the complete study: The study analyzed T cell repertoires of around 250 early-stage NSCLC patients, comparing tumors and uninvolved tumor-adjacent lungs. The cohort was made up of around 250 treatment-naive NSCLC patients whose localized lung tumors had been resected. The mean age of the NSCLC patients was about 70 years, with about 130 men and over 100 women.

At diagnosis, peripheral blood, uninvolved tumor-adjacent lung and tumor were collected and stored as a combination of fresh-frozen and FFPE material. For TCR repertoire profiling, blood samples were analyzed as peripheral blood mononuclear cells. Notes on this clone: The target of this receptor is not known. Base qualities are missing; no much larger clone stands one base away.

TCR beta CDR3 regions were sequenced from DNA using the immunoSEQ Assay. The authors' pipeline ran thus. To compute T cell density, TCR beta template counts were normalized to usable DNA, which was estimated by amplifying housekeeping genes. The preseqR package was used to estimate richness by extrapolating to 400,000 templates for PBMC samples and to 120,000 templates for tissue samples. Clonality was defined as one minus Pielou's evenness. Differential abundance testing on productive amino-acid clonotypes, with a minimum total count of 5 and an alpha of 0.1, was used to identify tissue-enriched TCRs. The Jaccard Index and the Morisita Overlap Index were used to measure repertoire overlap between compartments. GLIPH clustered TCR beta CDR3s with public tetramer-defined viral CDR3s; viral motifs required at least three viral sequences plus V-gene enrichment. Here the immuneACCESS table is served through TCRdb, limited to in-frame sequences with V and J called. Missing clones are a known gap in these copies; in checked studies unresolved V genes cover under half, and the rest lacks a known reason. V and J calls and clone size are those listed in that table; D and trimming were worked out from the DNA. Present in this sample are some 18,000 clones, roughly 84% of which were seen just once. About 4% of the sample rests with the top ten.

The CDR3 runs 13 amino acids, cysteine and phenylalanine included. The only DNA kept is the CDR3, 39 bases in frame from the first base. Trimming at the junction amounts to 3 bases on V and 1 base on J, and the germline ends lie 4 bases apart. The germline V gene provides CDR1 MGHRA and CDR2 YSYEKL. What the authors observed across the whole study: Because multi-region tumor sequencing was not done, intratumor heterogeneity could not be ruled out. Uninvolved tumor-adjacent lung showed the highest T cell clonality, higher than tumor, which suggests more focused antigenic responses in the uninvolved tumor-adjacent lung. Longer overall survival was associated with higher blood T cell density, whereas shorter survival was associated with higher adjacent-lung clonality. Because the study design was exploratory, TCR variables were selected using unadjusted p-values without false-discovery rate correction. A median of 57 of the top 100 tumor clones were detected in paired uninvolved adjacent lung, and around 30 of these tumor clones were also found among the top 100 clones of the paired uninvolved adjacent lung.

This receptor was taken from a man aged 35 to 70 with stage I lung adenocarcinoma. The sequencing here drew on peripheral blood, taken before any cancer treatment. The rearrangement combines TRBV4-1 with TRBJ1-3, with the D gene uncertain. The CDR3 here reads CASSHSSGNTIYF. The DNA is TGCGCCAGCAGCCACTCATCTGGAAACACCATATATTTT.